The next 18 T cell receptor beta chains were all read from a single sample in a study of CD8 T cells in ankylosing spondylitis. In TCRdb, the 5' RACE reads were re-called with MiXCR into one record per CDR3 protein. This sample yields 200,000 to 250,000 distinct CDR3 sequences, of which around 8% are seen a single time; approximately 5% belongs to the top ten. The sample consisted of blood, either unsorted or a sorted T cell fraction (not recorded which). These receptors were collected from a female donor with ankylosing spondylitis or in good health (not recorded which).

This clonotype was found many times. The chain has TRBV23-1 and TRBJ1-2, with D possibly matching TRBD1 (6 bases). TRBV23-1 is annotated as an ORF whose role is uncertain. This CDR3 is 13 amino acids long. Between the trimmed V and J ends, which lost 3 bases and 8 bases, there was a span of 13 bases. The CDR3 sequence: CASSHYHRDGYTF. CDR3 nucleotide sequence: TGCGCCAGCAGTCACTACCACAGGGACGGCTACACCTTC.

There are many counts of this clonotype. The chain uses TRBV24-1 and TRBJ2-5, with 9 bases identical to TRBD1. This CDR3 has 12 residues. Germline lookup yields CDR1 KGHDR and CDR2 SFDVKD. J gave up 3 bases and V 10 bases, and 2 bases lay outside the gene matches. This CDR3 is CATRDREETQYF. CDR3 nucleotide sequence: TGTGCCACACGGGACAGGGAAGAGACCCAGTACTTC.

This clonotype was seen at least ten times. This chain uses TRBV29-1 with TRBJ2-1; a possible D gene is TRBD2 (6 bases). Per the germline V gene, CDR1 is SQVTM and CDR2 is ANQGSEA. The V and J ends lost 4 bases and 3 bases respectively, with 13 bases between them. This CDR3 has 14 amino acids. CDR3 in amino acids: CSVVWRENYNEQFF. The DNA for the CDR3 is TGCAGCGTTGTTTGGAGGGAAAACTACAATGAGCAGTTCTTC.

As regards this clonotype: This may arise from a read error, as a much more abundant clone is one base away. The gene calls are TRBV3-1 and TRBJ2-5; D uncertain. This CDR3 is built from 17 residues. Germline lookup yields CDR1 LGHDT and CDR2 YNNKEL (reference sequence). Trimming removed 3 bases at V and 4 bases at J, with 21 bases between. This CDR3 is CASSHHGVRPSAETQYF. The CDR3 nucleotides are TGTGCCAGCAGCCATCACGGTGTGCGCCCTTCGGCAGAGACCCAGTACTTC.

This clonotype has ten or more counts. The chain carries TRBV12-5 and TRBJ2-3; D gene unclear. This CDR3 contains 14 residues. V lost 5 bases, J lost 4 bases, and 13 bases lay in between. Looked up from germline, CDR1 is LGHNT and CDR2 is FRNRAP. The CDR3 DNA sequence: TGTGCTAGTGGTACCCCCACAATAGCAGATACGCAGTATTTT. Protein sequence: CASGTPTIADTQYF. The variable domain in full, with the rest retrieved from reference TRBV12-5 and TRBJ2-3, is DARVTQTPRHKVTEMGQEVTMRCQPILGHNTVFWYRQTMMQGLELLAYFRNRAPLDDSGMPKDRFSAEMPDATLATLKIQPSEPRDSAVYFCASGTPTIADTQYFGPGTRLTVL.

This clonotype was seen repeatedly, ten times or more. The chain has TRBV29-1 and TRBJ1-2; D not resolved. V lost 4 bases and J lost 8, with 17 bases in between. The CDR3 totals 13 residues. The germline V gene has CDR1 SQVTM and CDR2 ANQGSEA. The DNA for the CDR3 is TGCAGCGTTGGTGGAGCCGGCTACGAGGGCTACACCTTC. It codes for CSVGGAGYEGYTF.

This clonotype was seen repeatedly, ten times or more. This chain joins TRBV20-1 and TRBJ2-1, with 10 bases aligning to TRBD2. The length of the CDR3 is 13 residues. From germline, CDR1 is DFQATT and CDR2 SNEGSKA (reference sequence). V lost 8 bases and J lost 6; bases outside the gene matches: 7. Here the CDR3 reads CSRAGGPGNEQFF. CDR3 nucleotide sequence: TGCAGTCGAGCGGGAGGGCCGGGCAATGAGCAGTTCTTC.

This clonotype came up many times. This chain uses TRBV30 with TRBJ1-2, with D unresolved. The germline V and J ends were trimmed by 1 base and 6 bases, with 9 bases remaining between them. Germline CDR1 reads GTSNPN; CDR2 reads SVGIG (reference sequence). The CDR3 consists of 12 residues. The CDR3 loop is CAWSDGPNGYTF. CDR3 nucleotides: TGTGCCTGGAGTGATGGACCGAATGGCTACACCTTC.

This clonotype appeared many times. The chain links TRBV20-1 to TRBJ2-7, with D perhaps TRBD2 (6 bases). The germline gives CDR1 DFQATT, CDR2 SNEGSKA (reference sequence). The V end lost 1 base, the J end lost 9 bases, and 10 bases lay between the germline ends. CDR3 length: 11 residues. The CDR3 is CSARVRERQYF. In DNA, the CDR3 is TGCAGTGCTAGAGTACGGGAGAGGCAGTACTTC.

The V call is TRBV20-1, the J call TRBJ2-5; 7 bases match TRBD2. In germline, CDR1 is DFQATT, CDR2 SNEGSKA (reference sequence). The CDR3 extends over 12 amino acids. Trimming took 5 bases from V and 7 from J; bases not matched to a gene: 7. The CDR3 region is CSAPRGKGTQYF. CDR3 nucleotide sequence: TGCAGTGCTCCGCGGGGGAAAGGGACCCAGTACTTC.

This clonotype appeared many times. The rearrangement links TRBV6-5 to TRBJ2-1, with D perhaps matching TRBD2 (6 bases). Trimming stripped 0 bases from V and 10 bases from J, with 19 bases between. The CDR3 loop spans 16 amino acids. Germline V lookup: CDR1 MNHEY, CDR2 SVGAGI. CDR3 nucleotides: TGTGCCAGCAGTTACTCGAGGGCGGGATCCCCAGGGGAGCAGTTCTTC. Translated, it gives CASSYSRAGSPGEQFF.

This clonotype was counted at least ten times. The chain carries TRBV25-1 and TRBJ1-2; D is possibly TRBD1 (5 bases). This CDR3 spans 13 amino acids. The germline CDR1 and CDR2 sequences are MGHDK and SYGVNS. Between the trimmed V and J ends, which lost 3 bases and 4 bases, there was a span of 9 bases. The CDR3 coding sequence is TGTGCCAGCAGTGAGGGGGGGGGCTATGGCTACACCTTC. Protein sequence: CASSEGGGYGYTF.

In its sample, this clonotype was seen many times. This chain joins TRBV9 and TRBJ1-2; D remains ambiguous. The CDR3 runs to 13 residues. Germline values: CDR1 SGDLS, CDR2 YYNGEE. V was trimmed by 2 bases and J by 3 bases, leaving 8 bases between them. The CDR3 bases are TGTGCCAGCAGCGTGCAGTCGGACTATGGCTACACCTTC. It translates to CASSVQSDYGYTF.

This clonotype was picked up many times. CDR3 sequence (DNA): TGTGCCAGCGGGGGGGACGACTACGAGCAGTACTTC. It codes for CASGGDDYEQYF. The chain uses TRBV3-1 and TRBJ2-7, with 7 bases lining up with TRBD2. Germline CDR1 reads LGHDT; CDR2 reads YNNKEL (reference sequence). V was clipped by 8 bases and J by 3 bases; unmatched bases: 4. The CDR3 loop spans 12 amino acids.

This clonotype was observed at least ten times. This chain joins TRBV10-3 and TRBJ2-2; D remains unclear. This CDR3 spans 13 amino acids. With 4 bases removed from V and 5 bases from J, the gap between germline ends came to 8 bases. The germline V gene has CDR1 ENHRY and CDR2 SYGVKD. This CDR3 is CAISADFTGELFF. DNA for the CDR3: TGTGCCATCAGTGCGGATTTTACCGGGGAGCTGTTTTTT.

This clonotype was seen at least ten times. The CDR3 is CAGGEPGDTQYF. Here the CDR3 DNA reads TGTGCCGGCGGTGAACCTGGTGATACGCAGTATTTT. The V gene is TRBV10-3, the J gene TRBJ2-3; D unclear. This CDR3 spans 12 amino acids. Germline values: CDR1 ENHRY, CDR2 SYGVKD. Trimming stripped 11 bases from V and 6 bases from J, with 15 bases between.

Worth noting for this clonotype: A much larger clone is a single base away; this may be a read error. The rearrangement links TRBV11-1 to TRBJ1-1; D possibly corresponds to TRBD1 (5 bases). The V gene's germline CDR1 is SGHAT and CDR2 FQDESV (reference sequence). The CDR3 runs to 18 residues. This CDR3 reads CASSATPRGGTANTVAFF. In DNA, the CDR3 is TGTGCCAGCAGTGCGACTCCGAGGGGAGGCACCGCGAACACTGTAGCTTTCTTT.

This clonotype was counted ten times or more. CDR3 DNA sequence: TGCAGCGTTGAGGCAGGGGGAAGTGATTACAATGAGCAGTTCTTC. Translating gives CSVEAGGSDYNEQFF. This chain uses TRBV29-1 with TRBJ2-1; 7 bases agree with TRBD1. The CDR3 length is 15 residues. Germline V lookup: CDR1 SQVTM, CDR2 ANQGSEA. Germline trimming cut 3 bases from V and 4 bases from J; bases unmatched to any gene: 9.